The next 2 T cell receptor beta chains were all read from a single sample in a study of blood T cells in healthy people across ages (dated by TCRdb to the mid-2010s). Receptor amplification or capture employed 5' RACE. TCRdb lists the instrument as Illumina HiSeq 2500. The second PCR ran for about 6 to 12 cycles and used a J-beta primer mix along with a sample-barcoded 5' primer. The public reads were quality trimmed at Q25 with fastp and then assembled into clones with MiXCR by TCRdb, keeping productive beta chains. Under each unique CDR3 protein, matching rows form one entry showing the most common genes and DNA. The sample table shows 780,000 or so distinct CDR3 sequences, and roughly 25% are seen once. Under 4.5% of the sample is in the top ten clones. This same sample was also part of a study on T cells of mothers and their children.

The sequenced sample consisted of blood. These receptors came from a boy aged 5-17 years in good health.

The chain uses TRBV7-2 and TRBJ1-1; D not resolved. The ends were cut back, 4 bases at V and 4 bases at J, with 10 bases in the middle. Germline V gives CDR1 SGHTA, CDR2 FQGNSA. The CDR3 extends over 13 amino acids. Here the CDR3 DNA reads TGTGCCAGCAGCTCACGAGGAAGCACTGAAGCTTTCTTT. This translates into CASSSRGSTEAFF.

This clonotype was counted a few times. The chain employs TRBV7-9 and TRBJ2-1; 9 bases are a match to TRBD2. The CDR3 has 16 residues. The germline V gene encodes CDR1 SEHNR and CDR2 FQNEAQ (reference sequence). V gave up 5 bases and J gave up 0 bases; unmatched junction bases: 5. The CDR3 DNA is TGTGCCAGCAGCGGGCTAGCGGGGCCCTCCTACAATGAGCAGTTCTTC. Its protein is CASSGLAGPSYNEQFF.